This T cell receptor (beta chain) was recovered during a study of OX40 agonist ivuxolimab in advanced cancers. Overall study context: Hepatocellular carcinoma, melanoma, renal cell or head and neck cancer affected the dose-escalation patients.

A note on this clone: The antigen remains undetermined.

Whole-study findings and limits: Dosing at 0.1 to 3.0 mg/kg was accompanied by clonal expansion of CD4+ and CD8+ blood T cells by week 6.

Produced via immunoSEQ multiplex PCR; TCRdb's table is partial and in-frame only. Among 60,000 to 80,000 clones listed, 75% to 85% were seen once. Sample: CD4+ or CD8+ T cells sorted from blood, taken in a trial of the OX40 agonist ivuxolimab. The receptor comes from an adult with an advanced solid tumor such as melanoma, head and neck, liver or kidney cancer.

CDR3 DNA: TGTGCCAGCAAGGGGGACGAGGGATGGGACACTGAAGCTTTCTTT. This translates into CASKGDEGWDTEAFF. The rearrangement joins TRBV6-1 to TRBJ1-1, with D perhaps matching TRBD1 (6 bases). The V end was cut by 7 bases, the J end by 3 bases, with 18 bases between. The CDR3 runs to 15 residues. Germline lookup yields CDR1 MNHNS and CDR2 SASEGT.